This T cell receptor (beta chain) came from a study of blood T cells in healthy people across ages. Study results and limitations: Naive CD4+ cell counts and diversity both ran higher in long-lived than in aged donors.

Trimming stripped 0 bases from V and 2 bases from J, with 14 bases between. This CDR3 has 17 amino acids. As regards this clonotype: The antigen is unknown.

PCR was performed a second time for about 7 to 11 cycles using a sample-barcoded 5' primer and a J-beta primer mix. Each CDR3 protein is one row after TCRdb ran MiXCR on the 5' RACE reads. The sample shows over 1,500,000 distinct CDR3 sequences, about two fifths of them seen only once. Each donor gave around 9.6 milliliters of peripheral blood. The chain combines TRBV12-3 or TRBV12-4 with TRBJ1-5; maybe TRBD1 (5 bases). Specimen: blood. The receptor's source is a human donor in good health. The CDR3 coding sequence is TGTGCCAGCAGTTTAGCGGGGACTTTAGTGGGCAATCAGCCCCAGCATTTT. Amino acid sequence: CASSLAGTLVGNQPQHF.